This paragraph reports one T cell receptor (beta chain). Antigen unknown. These data originate in a study of human T cells and chemical hapten exposure. TCRdb recomputed calls from the RACE reads with MiXCR, one row per CDR3 protein. The sample records some 59,000 distinct CDR3 sequences, approximately 10% being singletons. CDR3 length: 12 amino acids. Germline CDR1 and CDR2: LGHDT and YNNKEL (reference sequence). The V end was cut by 3 bases, the J end by 10 bases, with 12 bases between. Findings and limits, study-wide: As the donors had alopecia, their immune response may differ from healthy people's.

Time point in this sample: pre-sensitization, week 0. Treatment of the sample: therapeutic diphenylcyclopropenone sensitization with weekly scalp DPC. This receptor was identified in a woman in her forties with alopecia areata. Some clones in this sample may be carry-over from other donors' samples. The specimen comprised whole blood, sampled in connection with sensitization to the hapten diphenylcyclopropenone (DPC). The V and J genes are TRBV3-1 and TRBJ1-1; D unresolved. DNA for the CDR3: TGTGCCAGCAGCCAGAACACGTGGGGAGCTTTCTTT. This translates into CASSQNTWGAFF.